This T cell receptor beta chain was recovered during a study of shared T cell receptors in the human thymus. The assay was immunoSEQ multiplex PCR, and TCRdb's table has in-frame clones only and misses some. Seen here are 640,000 or so clones, around 87% observed once, and the top ten hold roughly 0.0089%. The length of the CDR3 is 18 residues. Germline loops: CDR1 SGHAT, CDR2 FQNNGV. V shed 4 bases and J 1 base; nucleotides not matched to a gene: 15. These sequences were also reported in another study, on human thymus T cells. That investigation notes: Having corrective surgery for congenital heart defects, healthy Finnish infants were the ones who donated. From resections taken during corrective heart surgery, the thymus tissue was obtained. V and J genes seemed to be used with bias in thymic and blood repertoires. There were highly overlapping thymic repertoires among unrelated individuals, as related research reported.

This chain links TRBV11-2 with TRBJ2-7; 8 positions match TRBD1. This TCR was sampled from a boy in the first two years of life with a congenital heart defect. Sequences were obtained from thymocytes. The CDR3 sequence: CASSSTRVRTGNSYEQYF. DNA of the CDR3: TGTGCCAGCAGCTCTACTCGGGTGAGGACAGGGAATTCCTACGAGCAGTACTTC.